The 27 T cell receptor beta chains presented below share a single source sample, sequenced in a study of cytomegalovirus exposure and HLA in healthy donors. PCR used 60 Vbeta primers and 13 Jbeta primers. Profiled with immunoSEQ multiplex PCR; TCRdb holds only in-frame clones, not every one. The table lists 110,000 or so clones, around three quarters of them singletons. The sequenced sample was PBMCs. The source of these receptors is a man aged 50 to 59 in good health and CMV-seropositive.

The chain employs TRBV10-2 and TRBJ1-6, with D possibly TRBD1 on 6 matching bases. V dropped 2 bases and J dropped 2 bases, with 16 bases sitting between them. Germline loops: CDR1 WSHSY, CDR2 SAAADI. There are 18 residues in the CDR3. CDR3 DNA sequence: TGCGCCAGCAGTGAGGGGGTCCCAGGGGTCACCTATAATTCACCCCTCCACTTT. Its translation is CASSEGVPGVTYNSPLHF.

The V gene is TRBV5-6, the J gene TRBJ2-5; TRBD2 aligns across 9 bases. This CDR3 has 15 amino acids. Germline loops: CDR1 SGHDT, CDR2 YYEEEE. The junction had 6 bases not matched to a gene; V was cut back by 2 bases and J by 4 bases. The CDR3: CASSFRGGVGETQYF. The CDR3 coding sequence is TGTGCCAGCAGCTTTCGCGGGGGGGTGGGAGAGACCCAGTACTTC. Full variable domain (rest looked up from reference TRBV5-6 and TRBJ2-5): DAGVTQSPTHLIKTRGQQVTLRCSPKSGHDTVSWYQQALGQGPQFIFQYYEEEERQRGNFPDRFSGHQFPNYSSELNVNALLLGDSALYLCASSFRGGVGETQYFGPGTRLLVL.

This chain links TRBV4-2 with TRBJ1-6; D unclear. Trimming stripped 0 bases from V and 6 bases from J, with 9 bases between. Germline assignment: CDR1 LGHNA and CDR2 YNFKEQ. The CDR3 runs to 15 residues. CDR3 in amino acids: CASSQDIGVNSPLHF. CDR3 DNA sequence: TGTGCCAGCAGCCAAGATATCGGGGTTAATTCACCCCTCCACTTT.

The chain is built from TRBV10-3 and TRBJ2-3, with D perhaps matching TRBD1 (5 bases). V gave up 7 bases and J gave up 2 bases, with 10 bases separating them. The CDR3 covers 13 residues. Germline loops: CDR1 ENHRY, CDR2 SYGVKD. The CDR3 protein is CAITGQTTDTQYF. CDR3 bases: TGTGCCATCACCGGACAAACCACAGATACGCAGTATTTT.

The rearrangement joins TRBV4-1 to TRBJ2-6, with D perhaps TRBD2 (6 bases). Germline CDR1 MGHRA, CDR2 YSYEKL. V was pared by 0 bases and J by 0 bases, with 9 bases between. The CDR3 is made up of 17 amino acids. Written as DNA, the CDR3 is TGCGCCAGCAGCCAAGATTCCGGGAGCTCTGGGGCCAACGTCCTGACTTTC. Translated, it gives CASSQDSGSSGANVLTF.

The J gene is TRBJ1-1, the V gene TRBV2, with D possibly being TRBD1 (6 bases). The V and J ends lost 8 bases and 6 bases respectively, with 19 bases between them. The CDR3 loop spans 14 amino acids. Germline V gene sequence: CDR1 SNHLY, CDR2 FYNNEI. The CDR3 loop reads CASAEMGARAEAFF. Written as DNA, the CDR3 is TGTGCCAGCGCTGAAATGGGGGCTCGGGCTGAAGCTTTCTTT.

The gene calls are TRBV28 and TRBJ1-1; D unresolved. This CDR3 has 16 amino acids. From germline, CDR1 is MDHEN and CDR2 SYDVKM. V was trimmed by 8 bases and J by 0 bases, leaving 19 bases between them. The CDR3 DNA reads TGTGCCAGCCACCCTTTGGCAGGAGGGATGAACACTGAAGCTTTCTTT. As protein: CASHPLAGGMNTEAFF.

This rearrangement joins TRBV5-1 to TRBJ2-7; possibly TRBD2 for D (5 bases). Germline V gene lookup returns CDR1 SGHRS and CDR2 YFSETQ. V shed 4 bases and J shed 3 bases, with 17 bases lying between them. The CDR3 totals 15 residues. This chain's CDR3 is CASSVSLAVGYEQYF. DNA for the CDR3: TGCGCCAGCAGCGTATCCCTAGCAGTAGGCTACGAGCAGTACTTC.

The chain joins TRBV5-1 to TRBJ1-4; 9 bases are a match to TRBD1. The CDR3 totals 14 residues. V shed 4 bases, J shed 7 bases, and the junction held 5 bases outside the gene matches. Germline CDR1 and CDR2: SGHRS and YFSETQ. CDR3 in amino acids: CASSEGQGFEKLFF. In nucleotides, the CDR3 is TGCGCCAGCAGCGAGGGACAGGGTTTTGAAAAACTGTTTTTT.

The rearrangement links TRBV7-9 to TRBJ1-5; D is undetermined. CDR1 and CDR2 (germline): SEHNR, FQNEAQ (reference sequence). This CDR3 spans 12 amino acids. Trimming left V 5 bases short and J 12 bases short, with 14 bases between. CDR3 sequence: CASSPEGGDQHF. CDR3 coding DNA: TGTGCCAGCAGCCCAGAAGGCGGCGACCAGCATTTT.

This clone was seen just once. The chain links TRBV28 to TRBJ2-5, with a weak D call TRBD1 (6 bases). The CDR3 has 13 residues. The germline V gene has CDR1 MDHEN and CDR2 SYDVKM. As DNA, the CDR3 is TGTGCGGGCCAGGGGTCAAGGGGAGAGACCCAGTACTTC. Amino acid sequence: CAGQGSRGETQYF. The full variable domain, its missing parts supplied by reference TRBV28 and TRBJ2-5, is DVKVTQSSRYLVKRTGEKVFLECVQDMDHENMFWYRQDPGLGLRLIYFSYDVKMKEKGDIPEGYSVSREKKERFSLILESASTNQTSMYLCAGQGSRGETQYFGPGTRLLVL.

This sequence joins TRBV5-1 and TRBJ1-1; D gene uncertain. The germline V and J ends were trimmed by 4 bases and 1 base, with 20 bases remaining between them. From germline, CDR1 is SGHRS and CDR2 YFSETQ. This CDR3 is built from 17 residues. The CDR3 DNA follows: TGCGCCAGCAGCCCCCTAAGAGGGAGTTTTTCGAACACTGAAGCTTTCTTT. It codes for CASSPLRGSFSNTEAFF.

This clone was seen once. The V and J genes are TRBV7-2 and TRBJ2-5; 10 bases line up with TRBD2. After removal of 1 base from V and 7 bases from J, the junction contained 3 bases not matched to a gene. This CDR3 is built from 14 residues. Per the germline V gene, CDR1 is SGHTA and CDR2 is FQGNSA. Written as DNA, the CDR3 is TGTGCCAGCAGCTTAGAGCCTAGCGGGGGGACCCAGTACTTC. This encodes CASSLEPSGGTQYF.

This clone has only one observation. This chain links TRBV6-6 with TRBJ2-5, with D possibly matching TRBD2 (6 bases). This CDR3 has 16 amino acids. CDR1 and CDR2 (germline): MNHNY, SVGAGI (reference sequence). V was pared by 1 base and J by 5 bases, with 17 bases between. The CDR3 coding sequence is TGTGCCAGCAGTTACTTTACGGATCCCCGGGGGGAGACCCAGTACTTC. Protein product: CASSYFTDPRGETQYF.

This chain joins TRBV29-1 and TRBJ1-1; D not resolved. Germline CDR1 is SQVTM and CDR2 is ANQGSEA. The CDR3 length is 14 residues. The V and J ends lost 5 bases and 5 bases respectively, with 18 bases between them. The CDR3 protein is CSVSTVGLLTEAFF. The CDR3 nucleotides read TGCAGCGTTTCCACAGTGGGTCTCTTAACTGAAGCTTTCTTT.

Of note for this clone: The junction departs from germline at one end; a sequencing error may be responsible. V gene TRBV14 combines with J gene TRBJ1-2; D might be TRBD1 (5 bases). Germline V gives CDR1 SGHDN, CDR2 FVKESK. This CDR3 has 13 residues. The DNA of the CDR3 is TGTGCCGGCAGCCCCGCCAGGGCCTATGGCTACACCTTC. Protein sequence: CAGSPARAYGYTF.

This chain links TRBV4-2 with TRBJ2-7, with D tentatively TRBD1 (6 bases). V dropped 4 bases and J dropped 6 bases, with 16 bases sitting between them. The germline gives CDR1 LGHNA, CDR2 YNFKEQ. CDR3 size: 14 residues. The CDR3 spells CASSPRGIPSEQYF. The CDR3 nucleotides read TGTGCCAGCAGCCCAAGGGGGATTCCTTCCGAGCAGTACTTC.

The chain couples TRBV10-3 to TRBJ2-2; 10 bases are shared with TRBD1. The CDR3 has 18 amino acids. V lost 6 bases, J lost 0 bases, and 10 bases stayed unmatched. Germline V gives CDR1 ENHRY, CDR2 SYGVKD. This CDR3 is CAIRGTGAPSTNTGELFF. As DNA, the CDR3 is TGTGCCATCAGGGGGACAGGGGCGCCTTCTACGAACACCGGGGAGCTGTTTTTT.

CDR3 in amino acids: CASLAGGNQPQHF. The CDR3 region has the DNA TGTGCCAGCCTGGCGGGGGGGAATCAGCCCCAGCATTTT. V is TRBV28 and J is TRBJ1-5; D may be TRBD1 (5 bases). This CDR3 spans 13 amino acids. V was cut by 8 bases and J by 4 bases, with 12 bases left in between. The germline gives CDR1 MDHEN, CDR2 SYDVKM.

This clone was picked up a small number of times. The chain carries TRBV10-3 and TRBJ2-1; 15 bases are a match to TRBD2. Trimming cost V 3 bases and J 6 bases; bases outside gene matches: 6. The V gene's germline CDR1 is ENHRY and CDR2 SYGVKD. This CDR3 region has 17 residues. The CDR3 coding sequence is TGTGCCATCAGTGAACCCGGGACTAGCGGGGGGCGCAATGAGCAGTTCTTC. Residues: CAISEPGTSGGRNEQFF.

The chain links TRBV6-5 to TRBJ2-1; 10 bases are shared with TRBD1. Looked up from germline, CDR1 is MNHEY and CDR2 is SVGAGI. The CDR3 has 15 amino acids. V was clipped by 3 bases and J by 8 bases; unmatched bases: 7. The CDR3 spells CASSYGGQGIDEQFF. DNA for the CDR3: TGTGCCAGCAGTTATGGGGGACAGGGGATCGATGAGCAGTTCTTC.

This chain joins TRBV19 and TRBJ2-7; 8 nucleotides align to TRBD1. Losses at the gene ends were 5 bases for V and 0 bases for J; bases not matched to a gene: 9. The CDR3 consists of 16 residues. In germline, CDR1 is LNHDA, CDR2 SQIVND (reference sequence). The CDR3 is CASSPLRTGSSYEQYF. As DNA, the CDR3 is TGTGCCAGTAGTCCCCTCAGGACAGGGAGCTCCTACGAGCAGTACTTC.

The V call is TRBV7-2, the J call TRBJ2-7; a weak D match, TRBD2 (5 bases). V was clipped by 5 bases and J by 2 bases, with 10 bases between them. From germline, CDR1 is SGHTA and CDR2 FQGNSA. CDR3 length: 13 residues. The CDR3 DNA reads TGTGCCAGCAGCCCGGGATCCCCCTACGAGCAGTACTTC. It yields the protein CASSPGSPYEQYF.

This rearrangement joins TRBV28 to TRBJ1-2; TRBD1 matches 11 bases. The CDR3 covers 16 residues. Germline V CDR1 and CDR2: MDHEN, SYDVKM. V shed 2 bases, J shed 3 bases, and the junction held 5 bases outside the gene matches. For the CDR3, the DNA is TGTGCCAGCAGTTTAAGGGGACAGGGGGGTTACTATGGCTACACCTTC. It specifies CASSLRGQGGYYGYTF.

The gene calls are TRBV19 and TRBJ2-7, with 7 bases matching TRBD1. Trimming took 3 bases from V and 7 from J; bases not matched to a gene: 9. Germline V gene data show CDR1 as LNHDA and CDR2 as SQIVND (reference sequence). The CDR3 covers 14 residues. The CDR3 spells CASSIEGARGEQYF. For the CDR3, the DNA is TGTGCCAGTAGTATTGAGGGGGCGCGAGGGGAGCAGTACTTC.

The genes are TRBV19 and TRBJ1-1; 11 bases agree with TRBD1. CDR3 size: 16 residues. Germline CDR1 reads LNHDA; CDR2 reads SQIVND (reference sequence). V was pared by 5 bases and J by 5 bases, with 10 bases of the junction left unmatched. CDR3 sequence reads: CASSVLWTGGYTEAFF. The CDR3 region has the DNA TGTGCCAGTAGTGTCCTTTGGACAGGGGGCTATACTGAAGCTTTCTTT.

This clone was detected a few times. V usage is TRBV11-3 and J usage is TRBJ2-1, with D perhaps matching TRBD2 (8 bases). Trimming removed 4 bases from V and 2 bases from J, with 12 bases in between. The CDR3 sequence is 15 residues long. Germline CDR1 and CDR2: SGHNT and YENEEA. The CDR3 here is CASSSGGGPYNEQFF. The CDR3 DNA reads as TGTGCCAGCAGCTCGGGAGGGGGCCCCTACAATGAGCAGTTCTTC.